This T cell receptor (beta chain) derives from a study of blood T cell repertoires in COVID-19. Study-level background: The origin of the acute and convalescent COVID-19 samples was the United States, Italy and Spain.

Authors' methods: Amplification with reference gene primers provided the estimates of nucleated cell counts. TCRdb's table, derived via immunoSEQ multiplex PCR, lists solely in-frame clones and lacks some. From that table come the V and J calls and clone size; the DNA was used to work out D and trimming. Counted here are about 400,000 clones, more than 75% occurring once; the ten biggest clones make up approximately 2.9%. The CDR3 contains 15 residues. Germline trimming cut 6 bases from V and 5 bases from J; bases unmatched to any gene: 11. From germline, CDR1 is SGHRS and CDR2 YFSETQ. The V call is TRBV5-1, the J call TRBJ2-5, with 9 nucleotides matching TRBD1. The receptor was isolated from a human donor in a cohort sampled during active COVID-19. The specimen sequenced was peripheral blood. In DNA, the CDR3 is TGCGCCAGCAACATGGGACAGGGTGTTTTCGAGACCCAGTACTTC. Translation gives CASNMGQGVFETQYF.